The table lists the clone carrying this T cell receptor (beta chain) with many counts. Its antigen remains unknown. These data come from a study of breast tumors, draining lymph nodes, adjacent tissues. TCRdb re-analysed the multiplex PCR reads in MiXCR, keeping a single row per CDR3 protein. The table includes around 150,000 distinct CDR3 sequences, approximately 20% detected once. The CDR3 has 13 residues. V was trimmed by 5 bases and J by 10 bases, leaving 15 bases between them. Germline CDR1 and CDR2: SGHAT and FQNNGV. Breast cancer patients provided tissue from their axillary draining lymph nodes. Study outcomes and limitations: Luminal-like breast cancer showed significantly higher tumor–nontumor repertoire similarity than basal-like. Findings are consistent with lymph node origin and intratumoral expansion of most tumor T cells. Tumor repertoires ranked between lymph nodes and nontumor tissue in diversity, with V and J gene preferences.

The V call is TRBV11-2, the J call TRBJ2-1; tentative D call: TRBD2 (6 bases). The sequence came from a female donor with breast cancer. Some clones in this sample may be carry-over from other donors' samples. Material: axillary lymph node tissue. The CDR3 DNA follows: TGTGCCAGCAGCCCGAGACTAGTTCGGGAGCAGTTCTTC. This translates into CASSPRLVREQFF.